These 6 T cell receptor beta chains came from one sample sequenced in a study of cytomegalovirus exposure and HLA in healthy donors. Use of 60 Vbeta and 13 Jbeta primers characterized the PCR. Only in-frame clones appear in the TCRdb table, and some are missing; sequencing was by immunoSEQ multiplex PCR. The data show about 120,000 clones, over 65% seen once. Sequenced: PBMCs. All receptors derive from a woman in her forties in good health and CMV-seropositive.

J is TRBJ1-2 and V is TRBV18, with 7 bases that match TRBD1. Unmatched junction bases numbered 4, after V lost 4 bases and J lost 8 bases. The CDR3 is 12 amino acids. Germline lookup yields CDR1 KGHSH and CDR2 LQKENI. The DNA for the CDR3 is TGTGCCAGCTCACGGACAGGCGGGGGCTACACCTTC. Translation gives CASSRTGGGYTF.

The rearrangement uses TRBV18 and TRBJ1-1; TRBD1 aligns across 7 bases. From germline, CDR1 is KGHSH and CDR2 LQKENI. Trimming cost V 5 bases and J 2 bases; bases outside gene matches: 2. This CDR3 has 13 residues. CDR3 residues: CASSGQANTEAFF. The DNA of the CDR3 is TGTGCCAGCTCAGGACAGGCAAACACTGAAGCTTTCTTT.

V usage is TRBV7-6 and J usage is TRBJ2-1; TRBD2 is a possible D gene (6 bases). There are 20 residues in the CDR3. The germline V gene encodes CDR1 SGHVS and CDR2 FNYEAQ. Between the trimmed V and J ends, which lost 5 bases and 4 bases, there was a span of 30 bases. CDR3 protein: CASSLGRPLGGQGNYNEQFF. As DNA, the CDR3 is TGTGCCAGCAGCCTAGGACGGCCGTTGGGAGGACAAGGGAATTACAATGAGCAGTTCTTC.

The chain has TRBV9 and TRBJ2-5, with TRBD2 matching 10 bases. The CDR3 has 14 residues. Germline assignment: CDR1 SGDLS and CDR2 YYNGEE. V trimming: 4 bases; J trimming: 5 bases; junction bases outside the gene matches: 5. CDR3 nucleotides: TGTGCCAGCAGCCTAGCGGGAGTATGGGAGACCCAGTACTTC. Translating gives CASSLAGVWETQYF.

This sequence joins TRBV11-3 and TRBJ2-1; 11 bases map to TRBD2. The CDR3 consists of 14 residues. Trimming removed 3 bases from V and 10 bases from J; junction bases left unmatched: 5. Germline CDR1 SGHNT, CDR2 YENEEA. CDR3 amino acids: CASSFVAGGREQFF. The CDR3 coding sequence is TGTGCCAGCAGCTTCGTAGCGGGGGGGCGGGAGCAGTTCTTC.

This chain joins TRBV7-2 and TRBJ2-7, with 8 positions matching TRBD1. In germline, CDR1 is SGHTA, CDR2 FQGNSA. There are 15 residues in the CDR3. V lost 4 bases, J lost 3 bases, and 8 bases stayed unmatched. This chain's CDR3 is CASSYPRTGSYEQYF. In nucleotides, the CDR3 is TGTGCCAGCAGCTACCCTCGGACAGGGAGCTACGAGCAGTACTTC. Full variable domain (missing parts from reference TRBV7-2 and TRBJ2-7): GAGVSQSPSNKVTEKGKDVELRCDPISGHTALYWYRQSLGQGLEFLIYFQGNSAPDKSGLPSDRFSAERTGGSVSTLTIQRTQQEDSAVYLCASSYPRTGSYEQYFGPGTRLTVT.